The 3 T cell receptor beta chains presented below share a single source sample, sequenced in a study of T-cell memory formation after mild COVID-19. TCRdb recomputed calls from the 5' RACE reads with MiXCR, one row per CDR3 protein. Among 250,000 to 350,000 distinct CDR3 sequences listed, 14% were seen once. Sample: PBMCs or a T cell subset sorted from them (not recorded which). Receptor source: a man younger than 30 who had mild COVID-19 (a few samples of this study predate the infection). Cell type and time point are not known.

This clonotype was found a few times. V usage is TRBV5-1 and J usage is TRBJ2-3; 7 nucleotides match TRBD2. V was pared by 0 bases and J by 2 bases, with 6 bases of the junction left unmatched. From germline, CDR1 is SGHRS and CDR2 YFSETQ. The CDR3 has 16 amino acids. CDR3 region: CASSLVPGTITDTQYF. The CDR3 DNA is TGCGCCAGCAGCTTGGTCCCAGGGACTATCACAGATACGCAGTATTTT.

In this sample, this clonotype turned up a few times. The rearrangement uses TRBV6-5 and TRBJ1-1; D gene unclear. Germline CDR1 reads MNHEY; CDR2 reads SVGAGI. The CDR3 runs 15 residues. V lost 4 bases to trimming and J lost 0 bases, with 12 bases between them. The CDR3 bases are TGTGCCAGCAGTTCCCCAGGAGCAATGAACACTGAAGCTTTCTTT. Protein: CASSSPGAMNTEAFF.

This clonotype was seen only a few times. This chain connects TRBV6-2 or TRBV6-3 to TRBJ1-2; the D is unclear. Trimming removed 2 bases at V and 2 bases at J, with 9 bases between. CDR1 MNHEY and CDR2 SVGEGT come from the germline V gene. This CDR3 has 14 amino acids. CDR3 sequence: CASSYPTRNYGYTF. CDR3 DNA: TGTGCCAGCAGTTACCCGACAAGAAACTATGGCTACACCTTC.